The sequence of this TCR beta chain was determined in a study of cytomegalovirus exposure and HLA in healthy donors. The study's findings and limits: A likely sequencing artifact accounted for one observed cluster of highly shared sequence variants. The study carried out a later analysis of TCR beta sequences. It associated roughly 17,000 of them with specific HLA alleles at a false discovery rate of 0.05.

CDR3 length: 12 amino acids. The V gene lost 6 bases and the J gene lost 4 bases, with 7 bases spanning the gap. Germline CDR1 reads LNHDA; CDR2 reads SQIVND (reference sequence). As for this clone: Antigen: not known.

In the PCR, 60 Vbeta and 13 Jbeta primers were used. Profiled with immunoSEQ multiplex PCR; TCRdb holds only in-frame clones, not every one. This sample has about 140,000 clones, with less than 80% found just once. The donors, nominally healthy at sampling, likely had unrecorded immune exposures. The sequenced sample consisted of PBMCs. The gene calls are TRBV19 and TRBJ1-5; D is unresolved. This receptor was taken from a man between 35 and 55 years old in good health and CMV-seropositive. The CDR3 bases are TGTGCCAGTAGCACTTTTAATCAGCCCCAGCATTTT. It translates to CASSTFNQPQHF.